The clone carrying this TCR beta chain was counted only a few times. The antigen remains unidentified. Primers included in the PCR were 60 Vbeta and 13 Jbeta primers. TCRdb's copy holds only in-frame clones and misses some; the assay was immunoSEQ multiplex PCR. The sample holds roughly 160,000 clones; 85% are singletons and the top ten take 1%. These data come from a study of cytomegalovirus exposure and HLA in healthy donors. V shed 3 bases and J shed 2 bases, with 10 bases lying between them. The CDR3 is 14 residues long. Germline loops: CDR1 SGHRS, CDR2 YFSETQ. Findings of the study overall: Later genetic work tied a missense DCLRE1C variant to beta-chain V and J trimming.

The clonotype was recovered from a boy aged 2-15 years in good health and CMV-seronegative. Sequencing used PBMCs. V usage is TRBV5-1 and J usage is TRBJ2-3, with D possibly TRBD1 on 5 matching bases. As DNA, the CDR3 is TGCGCCAGCAGCTCCAGGACAAACACAGATACGCAGTATTTT. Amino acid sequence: CASSSRTNTDTQYF. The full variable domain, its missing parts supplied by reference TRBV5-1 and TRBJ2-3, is KAGVTQTPRYLIKTRGQQVTLSCSPISGHRSVSWYQQTPGQGLQFLFEYFSETQRNKGNFPGRFSGRQFSNSRSEMNVSTLELGDSALYLCASSSRTNTDTQYFGPGTRLTVL.